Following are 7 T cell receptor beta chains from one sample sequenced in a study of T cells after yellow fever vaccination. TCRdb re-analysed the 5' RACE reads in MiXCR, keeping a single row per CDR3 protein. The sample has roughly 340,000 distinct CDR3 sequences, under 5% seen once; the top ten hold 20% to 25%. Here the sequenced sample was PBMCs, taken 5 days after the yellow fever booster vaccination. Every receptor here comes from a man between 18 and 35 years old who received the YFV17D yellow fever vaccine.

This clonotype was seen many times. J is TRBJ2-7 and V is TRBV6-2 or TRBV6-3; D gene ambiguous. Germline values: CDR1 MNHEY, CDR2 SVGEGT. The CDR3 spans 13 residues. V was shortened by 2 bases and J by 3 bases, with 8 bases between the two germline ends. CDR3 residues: CASSYISNYEQYV. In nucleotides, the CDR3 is TGTGCCAGCAGTTACATCAGTAACTACGAGCAGTACGTC.

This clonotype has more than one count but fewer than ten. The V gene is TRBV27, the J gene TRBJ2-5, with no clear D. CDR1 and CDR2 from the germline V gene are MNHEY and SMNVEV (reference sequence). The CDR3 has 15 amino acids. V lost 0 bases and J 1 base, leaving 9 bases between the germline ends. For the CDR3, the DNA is TGTGCCAGCAGTTTATCGTCGAACGCCCAAGAGACCCAGTACTTC. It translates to CASSLSSNAQETQYF.

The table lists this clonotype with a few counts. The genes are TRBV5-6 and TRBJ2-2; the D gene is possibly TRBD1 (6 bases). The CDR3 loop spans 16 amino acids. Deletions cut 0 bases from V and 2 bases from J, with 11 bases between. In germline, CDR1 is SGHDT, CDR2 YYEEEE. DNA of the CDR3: TGTGCCAGCAGCTTGGTTGACAGGCCAAACACCGGGGAGCTGTTTTTT. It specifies CASSLVDRPNTGELFF.

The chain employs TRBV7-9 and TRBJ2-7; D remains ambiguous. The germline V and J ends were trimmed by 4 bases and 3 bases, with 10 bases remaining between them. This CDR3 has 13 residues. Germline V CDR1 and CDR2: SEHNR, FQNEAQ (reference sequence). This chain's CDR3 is CASSYSKGYEQYF. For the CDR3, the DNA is TGTGCCAGCAGCTACTCCAAAGGCTACGAGCAGTACTTC. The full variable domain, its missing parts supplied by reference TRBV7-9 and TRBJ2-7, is DTGVSQNPRHKITKRGQNVTFRCDPISEHNRLYWYRQTLGQGPEFLTYFQNEAQLEKSRLLSDRFSAERPKGSFSTLEIQRTEQGDSAMYLCASSYSKGYEQYFGPGTRLTVT.

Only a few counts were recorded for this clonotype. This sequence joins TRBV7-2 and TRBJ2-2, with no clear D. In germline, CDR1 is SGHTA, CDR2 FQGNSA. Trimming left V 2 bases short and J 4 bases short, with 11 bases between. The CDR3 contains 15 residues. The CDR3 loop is CASSLLGILTGELFF. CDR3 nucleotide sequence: TGTGCCAGCAGCTTATTGGGTATTCTCACCGGGGAGCTGTTTTTT.

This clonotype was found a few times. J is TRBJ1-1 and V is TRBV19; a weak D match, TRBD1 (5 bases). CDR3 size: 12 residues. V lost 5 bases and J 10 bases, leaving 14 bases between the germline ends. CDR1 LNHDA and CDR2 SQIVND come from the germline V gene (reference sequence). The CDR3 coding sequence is TGTGCCAGTAGTCCCTCCGGGGGGGGAGCTTTCTTT. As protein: CASSPSGGGAFF.

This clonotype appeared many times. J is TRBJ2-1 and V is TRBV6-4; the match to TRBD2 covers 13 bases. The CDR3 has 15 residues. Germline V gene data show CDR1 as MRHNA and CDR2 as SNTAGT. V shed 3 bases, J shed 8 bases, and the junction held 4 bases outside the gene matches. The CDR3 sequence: CASSETSGGYDEQFF. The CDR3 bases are TGTGCCAGCAGTGAGACTAGCGGGGGGTACGATGAGCAGTTCTTC.